This T cell receptor (beta chain) was recorded in a study of blood T cell repertoires in COVID-19. About the study: Italy, Spain and the United States were the sources of the convalescent and acute COVID-19 samples. T cells, B-cell-depleted T cells, or PBMCs provided the cDNA or gDNA that served as material.

In the study's own analysis: Amplifying reference gene primers gave estimates of nucleated cell counts. Sequenced by immunoSEQ multiplex PCR; TCRdb stores in-frame clones only, minus some. The V and J calls and the clone size are those of that table, but D and trimming were determined from the DNA. The table lists some 300,000 clones, around nine tenths of them singletons, with about 1.2% in the top ten. The V segment lost 7 bases and the J segment 6 bases; nucleotides outside the gene matches: 14. This CDR3 has 16 residues. In germline, CDR1 is MNHEY, CDR2 SVGEGT. The receptor comes from a man aged 65 to 79 with acute or convalescent COVID-19. The gene calls are TRBV6-2 or TRBV6-3 and TRBJ2-1; 8 bases fit TRBD2. The sequenced sample consisted of peripheral blood. In DNA, the CDR3 is TGTGCCAGCACCCCTACCGGGAGAACTAGCGGCAATGAGCAGTTCTTC. This encodes CASTPTGRTSGNEQFF.